The sequence of this TCR beta chain was determined in a study of T cell responses to AZD1222 COVID-19 vaccine. The table came from immunoSEQ multiplex PCR; TCRdb's copy has only in-frame clones and leaves some out. The sample lists tens of thousands of clones, about nine tenths seen once, with less than 25% in the top ten. General study results and limits: Clonal diversity was possibly underestimated, and the donors were mostly white British, with more females.

Germline V gives CDR1 LNHDA, CDR2 SQIVND (reference sequence). Trimming stripped 5 bases from V and 0 bases from J, with 10 bases between. The CDR3 totals 14 residues. Concerning this clone itself: Its antigen is not known.

Material: peripheral blood, obtained on day 0 of AZD1222 vaccination. This TCR was recovered from an adult in good health. The genes are TRBV19 and TRBJ1-1, with no clear D. The CDR3 region has the DNA TGTGCCAGTAGTGGCCCGAACATGAACACTGAAGCTTTCTTT. Translated, it gives CASSGPNMNTEAFF.